Following are 6 T cell receptor beta chains from one sample sequenced in a study of naive and memory T cell subsets (dated by TCRdb to about 2017). The library was obtained by UMI-ligation and nested PCR. TCRdb shows the sequencer as Illumina MiSeq. The beta constant-region primer consisted of an equimolar mixture of two oligonucleotides that together covered TRBC1 and TRBC2. In TCRdb, the public reads were trimmed at Q25 with fastp and aligned with MiXCR, with productive beta chains retained. Rows merge per CDR3 protein into single entries with the most common DNA and genes. Counted in this sample were 130,000 to 150,000 distinct CDR3 sequences; about 15% of them appeared once. About 0.15% of the sample belongs to the ten largest clones. The material sequenced was naive CD4+ T cells from blood. Sample cell subset or site, as interpreted from the label and publication: naive T cells, CD45RA high CD27+. Receptors were obtained from a human donor in good health.

The V and J genes are TRBV12-3 or TRBV12-4 and TRBJ2-1, with 7 bases identical to TRBD1. V shed 5 bases and J 0 bases; nucleotides not matched to a gene: 4. This CDR3 has 15 residues. The CDR3 is CASSQTGDSYNEQFF. CDR3 nucleotide sequence: TGTGCCAGCAGTCAAACAGGGGACTCCTACAATGAGCAGTTCTTC.

V is TRBV7-2 and J is TRBJ1-5; the D is unclear. The CDR3 has 16 amino acids. V was trimmed by 5 bases and J by 2 bases, leaving 16 bases between them. The germline CDR1 and CDR2 sequences are SGHTA and FQGNSA. DNA of the CDR3: TGTGCCAGCAGCCCCAGTGCGGTTGAGGGCAATCAGCCCCAGCATTTT. It yields the protein CASSPSAVEGNQPQHF.

This clonotype came up a few times. The chain combines TRBV4-3 with TRBJ2-1; a possible D gene is TRBD2 (5 bases). The CDR3 totals 12 residues. The ends were cut back, 0 bases at V and 11 bases at J, with 8 bases in the middle. CDR1 is LGHNA, CDR2 YSLEER, per germline. CDR3 loop: CASSQERGKQFF. The CDR3 DNA follows: TGCGCCAGCAGCCAAGAACGAGGGAAGCAGTTCTTC.

J is TRBJ1-1 and V is TRBV5-1, with 8 bases identical to TRBD1. The CDR3 spans 16 residues. Germline CDR1 and CDR2: SGHRS and YFSETQ. The ends lost 0 bases at V and 1 base at J; junction bases unmatched: 5. CDR3 residues: CASSLATGARNTEAFF. Written as DNA, the CDR3 is TGCGCCAGCAGCTTGGCGACAGGGGCTAGGAACACTGAAGCTTTCTTT.

This clonotype was seen a few times. The chain is built from TRBV6-2 or TRBV6-3 and TRBJ2-5, with 14 bases that match TRBD2. The V gene's germline CDR1 is MNHEY and CDR2 SVGEGT. The CDR3 is 16 residues long. Germline trimming cut 5 bases from V and 7 bases from J; bases unmatched to any gene: 9. CDR3 in amino acids: CASSPGTSGRSGTQYF. CDR3 in DNA: TGTGCCAGCAGTCCAGGGACTAGCGGGAGATCGGGGACCCAGTACTTC.

The chain employs TRBV6-2 or TRBV6-3 and TRBJ2-3; D might be TRBD1 or TRBD2, each matching 5 bases. V shed 5 bases and J shed 2 bases, with 14 bases lying between them. CDR3 length: 15 amino acids. The germline V gene has CDR1 MNHEY and CDR2 SVGEGT. The chain's CDR3 is CASSQGPPVTDTQYF. The DNA of the CDR3 is TGTGCCAGCAGTCAGGGACCACCCGTCACAGATACGCAGTATTTT.